The 23 T cell receptor beta chains reported below all come from one sample, sequenced in a study of T cell repertoires in cytomegalovirus infection. One entry per CDR3 protein, called by TCRdb with MiXCR from the reads. The sample has under 95,000 distinct CDR3 sequences; around half are singletons. The antigens of these receptors remain unknown. Source: CD8+ T cells from cultured PBMCs, taken from culture after CMV antigen stimulation. The source of these receptors is a human donor in good health (CMV status not recorded). Some clones in this sample may be carry-over from other donors' samples.

The chain has TRBV12-3 or TRBV12-4 and TRBJ1-2, with a possible D match to TRBD1 (5 bases). V dropped 5 bases and J dropped 3 bases, with 13 bases sitting between them. The CDR3 contains 14 residues. CDR3 nucleotides: TGTGCCAGCAGTACCCAACGGGACCACTATGGCTACACCTTC. It is translated as CASSTQRDHYGYTF.

This chain uses TRBV7-8 with TRBJ1-5; 12 bases fit TRBD1. The germline CDR1 and CDR2 sequences are SGHVS and FQNEAQ. Unmatched junction bases numbered 9, after V lost 4 bases and J lost 2 bases. The CDR3 is 18 residues long. Here the CDR3 reads CASSSRDRGHERNQPQHF. The CDR3 DNA sequence: TGTGCCAGCAGCTCCCGGGACAGGGGGCATGAACGCAATCAGCCCCAGCATTTT.

This clonotype came up a few times. V gene TRBV9 combines with J gene TRBJ1-1, with TRBD1 matching 7 bases. CDR1 and CDR2 from the germline V gene are SGDLS and YYNGEE. The CDR3 is 18 amino acids. J was trimmed by 4 bases and V by 4 bases; bases with no gene match: 19. The CDR3: CASSPGGDVVFWGTEAFF. CDR3 DNA sequence: TGTGCCAGCAGCCCAGGGGGAGACGTGGTTTTTTGGGGCACTGAAGCTTTCTTT. The full variable domain, its missing parts supplied by reference TRBV9 and TRBJ1-1, is DSGVTQTPKHLITATGQRVTLRCSPRSGDLSVYWYQQSLDQGLQFLIQYYNGEERAKGNILERFSAQQFPDLHSELNLSSLELGDSALYFCASSPGGDVVFWGTEAFFGQGTRLTVV.

This clonotype was picked up a small number of times. The chain joins TRBV28 to TRBJ2-5, with TRBD1 identical over 9 bases. Per the germline V gene, CDR1 is MDHEN and CDR2 is SYDVKM. V shed 5 bases and J 3 bases; nucleotides not matched to a gene: 4. This CDR3 has 14 amino acids. The CDR3 here is CASSLRDREETQYF. CDR3 sequence (DNA): TGTGCCAGCAGTCTCCGGGACAGGGAAGAGACCCAGTACTTC. The whole variable domain, filled in from reference TRBV28 and TRBJ2-5, reads DVKVTQSSRYLVKRTGEKVFLECVQDMDHENMFWYRQDPGLGLRLIYFSYDVKMKEKGDIPEGYSVSREKKERFSLILESASTNQTSMYLCASSLRDREETQYFGPGTRLLVL.

The chain uses TRBV29-1 and TRBJ2-1; D is possibly TRBD2 (6 bases). The CDR3 is 16 residues long. V was shortened by 1 base and J by 4 bases, with 17 bases between the two germline ends. Germline V lookup: CDR1 SQVTM, CDR2 ANQGSEA. CDR3 amino acids: CSVEVLEAGSYNEQFF. Here the CDR3 DNA reads TGCAGCGTTGAAGTTCTGGAGGCGGGATCATACAATGAGCAGTTCTTC.

This clonotype has a handful of counts. V and J are TRBV6-1 and TRBJ2-7; 10 nucleotides match TRBD1. The ends lost 6 bases at V and 2 bases at J; junction bases unmatched: 7. Germline CDR1 MNHNS, CDR2 SASEGT. The CDR3 totals 15 residues. CDR3 protein: CASSLRDRGTYEQYF. In DNA form, the CDR3 reads TGTGCCAGCAGCCTACGGGACAGGGGCACCTACGAGCAGTACTTC.

The chain recombines TRBV29-1 with TRBJ1-4; weak D call: TRBD1 (6 bases). The V end lost 7 bases, the J end lost 4 bases, and 13 bases lay between the germline ends. CDR1 is SQVTM, CDR2 ANQGSEA, per germline. CDR3 size: 13 residues. The CDR3, as DNA: TGCAGCGCCCGGGGGCTGGGTAATGAAAAACTGTTTTTT. This translates into CSARGLGNEKLFF.

V gene TRBV2 combines with J gene TRBJ1-4; D possibly corresponds to TRBD1 (6 bases). CDR1 and CDR2 (germline): SNHLY, FYNNEI. Trimming removed 3 bases at V and 7 bases at J, with 15 bases between. There are 15 residues in the CDR3. The CDR3 DNA reads TGTGCCAGCAGTGATTACAGGGAAATGAGTGAAAAACTGTTTTTT. Amino acid sequence: CASSDYREMSEKLFF.

The genes are TRBV7-9 and TRBJ1-2, with TRBD1 matching 8 bases. Per the germline V gene, CDR1 is SEHNR and CDR2 is FQNEAQ (reference sequence). Trimming took 5 bases from V and 6 from J; bases not matched to a gene: 8. The CDR3 is made up of 14 amino acids. As DNA, the CDR3 is TGTGCCAGCAGCGCCCCTCAGGGGGCTAATGGCTACACCTTC. It specifies CASSAPQGANGYTF.

This CDR3 reads CASSQDEALNTEAFF. CDR3 bases: TGCGCCAGCAGCCAAGATGAGGCTTTGAACACTGAAGCTTTCTTT. The rearrangement links TRBV4-1 to TRBJ1-1; D is uncertain. Germline loops: CDR1 MGHRA, CDR2 YSYEKL. CDR3 size: 15 residues. V was clipped by 0 bases and J by 0 bases, with 8 bases between them.

The CDR3 nucleotides read TGTGCCAGCAGTTTCTGGACTAAACACAATGAGCAGTTCTTC. Translating gives CASSFWTKHNEQFF. The V call is TRBV6-8, the J call TRBJ2-1; perhaps TRBD2 as D (6 bases). Per the germline V gene, CDR1 is MNHGY and CDR2 is SAAAGT. The length of the CDR3 is 14 residues. V was shortened by 4 bases and J by 5 bases, with 12 bases between the two germline ends.

This clonotype was seen a few times. The chain is built from TRBV6-2 or TRBV6-3 and TRBJ2-1, with D perhaps TRBD2 (5 bases). V was cut by 0 bases and J by 14 bases, with 17 bases left in between. The germline V gene encodes CDR1 MNHEY and CDR2 SVGEGT. The CDR3 contains 14 residues. The DNA of the CDR3 is TGTGCCAGCAGTTACTCGGACTTTAGTCGCCCGAAGTTCTTC. It is translated as CASSYSDFSRPKFF.

V gene TRBV7-6 combines with J gene TRBJ2-1; perhaps TRBD1 as D (7 bases). This CDR3 is built from 16 residues. Trimming shortened V by 5 bases and J by 5 bases, and 19 bases separated the two germline ends. The germline V gene has CDR1 SGHVS and CDR2 FNYEAQ. The CDR3 DNA reads TGTGCCAGCAGCCCTCGGGGGACAGAAAAAAACAATGAGCAGTTCTTC. Translation gives CASSPRGTEKNNEQFF.

The chain is built from TRBV11-2 and TRBJ1-1, with a weak D call TRBD1 (5 bases). The germline V gene encodes CDR1 SGHAT and CDR2 FQNNGV. V gave up 6 bases and J gave up 4 bases, with 21 bases separating them. This CDR3 comprises 16 residues. The CDR3 bases are TGTGCCAGCAGGCGTACGAGGGGAACTTCGAGCACTGAAGCTTTCTTT. This gives the protein CASRRTRGTSSTEAFF.

The chain combines TRBV7-2 with TRBJ1-5, with D uncertain. The CDR3 totals 14 residues. V was clipped by 3 bases and J by 10 bases, with 16 bases between them. Germline assignment: CDR1 SGHTA and CDR2 FQGNSA. This chain's CDR3 is CASSFLPASYPQHF. For the CDR3, the DNA is TGTGCCAGCAGCTTCCTGCCAGCTTCCTACCCCCAGCATTTT.

This sequence joins TRBV4-1 and TRBJ2-7; the D is unclear. V dropped 5 bases and J dropped 4 bases, with 18 bases sitting between them. The CDR3 spans 15 residues. CDR1 is MGHRA, CDR2 YSYEKL, per germline. CDR3 amino acids: CASSFRLSFGYEQYF. The CDR3 coding sequence is TGCGCCAGCAGCTTCCGACTCTCGTTTGGGTACGAGCAGTACTTC.

The chain links TRBV7-8 to TRBJ2-7, with TRBD2 matching over 9 bases. This CDR3 spans 14 amino acids. The germline V gene has CDR1 SGHVS and CDR2 FQNEAQ. The V segment lost 5 bases and the J segment 2 bases; nucleotides outside the gene matches: 4. CDR3 residues: CASSPRTSAYEQYF. CDR3 sequence (DNA): TGTGCCAGCAGCCCCCGGACTAGCGCCTACGAGCAGTACTTC. The whole variable domain, filled in from reference TRBV7-8 and TRBJ2-7, reads GAGVSQSPRYKVAKRGQDVALRCDPISGHVSLFWYQQALGQGPEFLTYFQNEAQLDKSGLPSDRFFAERPEGSVSTLKIQRTQQEDSAVYLCASSPRTSAYEQYFGPGTRLTVT.

This rearrangement joins TRBV6-1 to TRBJ2-1, with unresolved D. The V end was cut by 5 bases, the J end by 5 bases, with 10 bases between. Germline V gene data show CDR1 as MNHNS and CDR2 as SASEGT. The CDR3 consists of 13 residues. CDR3: CASSYMGNNEQFF. CDR3 nucleotide sequence: TGTGCCAGCAGTTACATGGGTAACAATGAGCAGTTCTTC.

The table lists this clonotype with a few counts. The chain has TRBV6-1 and TRBJ2-1; either TRBD1 or TRBD2 may supply D (5 bases each). CDR3 size: 13 residues. V shed 8 bases and J shed 6 bases, with 14 bases lying between them. Germline CDR1 is MNHNS and CDR2 is SASEGT. CDR3 region: CASLSDGTNEQFF. In DNA form, the CDR3 reads TGTGCCAGCTTGTCGGATGGGACCAATGAGCAGTTCTTC.

This chain connects TRBV27 to TRBJ2-1; TRBD2 matches 10 bases. The V and J ends lost 5 bases and 4 bases, in that order; junction bases with no gene match: 14. This CDR3 spans 18 amino acids. CDR1 and CDR2 (germline): MNHEY, SMNVEV (reference sequence). CDR3 sequence: CASSPTQLILAGYNEQFF. For the CDR3, the DNA is TGTGCCAGCAGTCCTACCCAATTAATACTAGCGGGATACAATGAGCAGTTCTTC.

Only a few counts were recorded for this clonotype. The chain carries TRBV4-1 and TRBJ1-5, with 10 bases fitting TRBD1. Germline V gene sequence: CDR1 MGHRA, CDR2 YSYEKL. The CDR3 is made up of 19 amino acids. The junction had 12 bases not matched to a gene; V was cut back by 0 bases and J by 4 bases. The CDR3 here is CASSQEVSPGTGDNQPQHF. CDR3 bases: TGCGCCAGCAGCCAAGAGGTCTCCCCCGGGACAGGGGATAATCAGCCCCAGCATTTT.

The chain carries TRBV10-3 and TRBJ1-2; TRBD1 might be the D (6 bases). This CDR3 region has 13 residues. CDR1 is ENHRY and CDR2 is SYGVKD in the germline V gene. V gave up 7 bases and J gave up 6 bases, with 15 bases separating them. The CDR3: CAINLQGKDGYTF. The CDR3 DNA is TGTGCCATCAATTTACAGGGAAAGGATGGCTACACCTTC.

CDR3 region: CASSPPGEGANYGYTF. CDR3 coding DNA: TGTGCCAGCAGCCCCCCCGGGGAGGGGGCTAACTATGGCTACACCTTC. J is TRBJ1-2 and V is TRBV3-1; TRBD1 is a possible D gene (6 bases). CDR3 length: 16 amino acids. Germline assignment: CDR1 LGHDT and CDR2 YNNKEL (reference sequence). The germline V and J ends were trimmed by 4 bases and 0 bases, with 15 bases remaining between them.